Sequencing of this T cell receptor (beta chain) was carried out in a study of vaccination effects on CD4 cells after COVID-19. CD4+ T cells specific for antigen were expanded with viral peptide pools by the ViraFEST assay before sequencing. At the end of roughly 9 days of culture, CD4+ T cells were isolated. Vaccinees lacked prior SARS-CoV-2 infection and tested negative for nucleocapsid antibodies. Sequenced by immunoSEQ multiplex PCR; TCRdb stores in-frame clones only, minus some. The sample records roughly 63,000 clones, 75% to 90% being singletons. The V and J ends lost 1 base and 1 base respectively, with 8 bases between them. CDR1 is SGHRS and CDR2 is YFSETQ in the germline V gene. The CDR3 covers 14 residues. As to this clone: The target antigen is unknown.

The clonotype originates from a human donor who received a COVID-19 vaccine. The J gene is TRBJ1-1, the V gene TRBV5-1; no clear D gene. Specimen: CD4+ T cells from PBMCs cultured with SARS-CoV-2 spike peptides, collected before COVID-19 vaccination. This CDR3 reads CASSLPVSNTEAFF. The CDR3, as DNA: TGCGCCAGCAGCTTGCCCGTTTCGAACACTGAAGCTTTCTTT.